These 15 T cell receptor beta chains were all obtained from the same sample, sequenced in a study of blood T cell repertoires in COVID-19. The protocol was immunoSEQ multiplex PCR, while the TCRdb copy is restricted to in-frame clones and leaves out a portion. The top ten hold about 3.3% of the sample, which has 150,000 to 200,000 clones, 85% seen once. The specimen was peripheral blood. These receptors were taken from a human donor with acute or convalescent COVID-19. The donor label of this sample is uncertain.

The V and J genes are TRBV2 and TRBJ1-1; 8 bases line up with TRBD1. Trimming removed 6 bases from V and 1 base from J; junction bases left unmatched: 4. CDR1 is SNHLY and CDR2 is FYNNEI in the germline V gene. The CDR3 extends over 14 amino acids. The DNA for the CDR3 is TGTGCCAGCAGGCACGGACAGGGGAACACTGAAGCTTTCTTT. It encodes CASRHGQGNTEAFF.

The V call is TRBV5-1, the J call TRBJ2-5; 10 bases align to TRBD2. Germline V gene sequence: CDR1 SGHRS, CDR2 YFSETQ. The V segment lost 4 bases and the J segment 4 bases; nucleotides outside the gene matches: 4. This CDR3 has 14 residues. CDR3 coding DNA: TGCGCCAGCAGCCCGGGACTAGCGAGAGAGACCCAGTACTTC. It yields the protein CASSPGLARETQYF.

This clone was observed a handful of times. This sequence joins TRBV5-4 and TRBJ1-2; unclear D gene. V was cut by 9 bases and J by 8 bases, with 17 bases left in between. The CDR3 loop spans 12 amino acids. Looked up from germline, CDR1 is SGHNT and CDR2 is YYREEE (reference sequence). The CDR3 nucleotides are TGTGCCACCTCCCCGGACTATTGGGGCTACACCTTC. Its translation is CATSPDYWGYTF.

The chain is built from TRBV7-2 and TRBJ1-5; 7 bases fit TRBD1. V gave up 1 base and J gave up 3 bases; unmatched junction bases: 3. The CDR3 is 15 amino acids. Germline loops: CDR1 SGHTA, CDR2 FQGNSA. CDR3 residues: CASSLVQGNNQPQHF. Written as DNA, the CDR3 is TGTGCCAGCAGCTTAGTACAGGGGAACAATCAGCCCCAGCATTTT.

The gene calls are TRBV7-2 and TRBJ2-7, with TRBD1 identical over 7 bases. Trimming cost V 5 bases and J 3 bases; bases outside gene matches: 10. Germline assignment: CDR1 SGHTA and CDR2 FQGNSA. The CDR3 is 15 residues long. CDR3 in DNA: TGTGCCAGCAGCCAGAGGGGGCGTCCCGACTACGAGCAGTACTTC. Protein: CASSQRGRPDYEQYF.

This clone was recorded once. This sequence joins TRBV5-6 and TRBJ2-7; 10 positions agree with TRBD1. The CDR3 consists of 15 residues. V was clipped by 4 bases and J by 6 bases; unmatched bases: 10. Germline V gives CDR1 SGHDT, CDR2 YYEEEE. CDR3 in amino acids: CASSDHPGQGSEQYF. The DNA of the CDR3 is TGTGCCAGCAGCGACCACCCGGGACAGGGGAGCGAGCAGTACTTC.

V gene TRBV6-2 or TRBV6-3 combines with J gene TRBJ1-2, with unresolved D. Germline CDR1 reads MNHEY; CDR2 reads SVGEGT. Trimming shortened V by 3 bases and J by 5 bases, and 19 bases separated the two germline ends. The CDR3 has 16 amino acids. CDR3 bases: TGTGCCAGCAGTTATGAGGCAGCCTCAACGAATTATGGCTACACCTTC. Amino acids: CASSYEAASTNYGYTF.

The chain is built from TRBV9 and TRBJ1-2, with a weak D call TRBD1 (6 bases). V lost 4 bases, J lost 6 bases, and 19 bases lay in between. Germline V lookup: CDR1 SGDLS, CDR2 YYNGEE. There are 15 residues in the CDR3. CDR3: CASSLGGDLGNGYTF. The CDR3, as DNA: TGTGCCAGCAGCCTTGGGGGCGATCTCGGTAATGGCTACACCTTC.

The chain joins TRBV4-1 to TRBJ2-3; D remains unclear. V shed 3 bases and J shed 4 bases, with 17 bases lying between them. Germline CDR1 reads MGHRA; CDR2 reads YSYEKL. This CDR3 region has 16 residues. The CDR3 DNA reads TGCGCCAGCAGCCAGCTGAATCTGGTGAGCGCAGATACGCAGTATTTT. Translating it yields CASSQLNLVSADTQYF.

The chain joins TRBV9 to TRBJ2-7; 13 nucleotides line up with TRBD2. The CDR3 consists of 15 residues. V dropped 4 bases and J dropped 6; count of bases not matched to a gene: 7. CDR1 is SGDLS, CDR2 YYNGEE, per germline. In DNA form, the CDR3 reads TGTGCCAGCAGCATCGGGACTAGCGGGGACATCGAGCAGTACTTC. This gives the protein CASSIGTSGDIEQYF.

This chain uses TRBV3-1 (or the pseudogene TRBV3-2) with TRBJ2-2; TRBD1 aligns across 9 bases. The CDR3 contains 17 residues. Losses at the gene ends were 3 bases for V and 5 bases for J; bases not matched to a gene: 10. Germline CDR1 reads LGHDT; CDR2 reads YNNKEL (reference sequence). As DNA, the CDR3 is TGTGCCAGCAGCCAGGACCGGACAGGGGAGAAAACCGGGGAGCTGTTTTTT. This translates into CASSQDRTGEKTGELFF.

This rearrangement joins TRBV6-2 or TRBV6-3 to TRBJ2-1, with 9 nucleotides matching TRBD2. CDR3 length: 20 residues. V lost 5 bases and J lost 0; bases outside the gene matches: 17. CDR1 is MNHEY, CDR2 SVGEGT, per germline. CDR3 region: CASSLKRGASYLSSYNEQFF. The CDR3 coding sequence is TGTGCCAGCAGTCTCAAGCGGGGGGCCTCGTATCTTAGCTCCTACAATGAGCAGTTCTTC.

This chain joins TRBV10-2 and TRBJ2-7; D not certain. The germline V and J ends were trimmed by 4 bases and 3 bases, with 4 bases remaining between them. Per germline, CDR1 WSHSY and CDR2 SAAADI. CDR3 size: 11 residues. CDR3 DNA: TGCGCCAGCAGTGCGGGCTACGAGCAGTACTTC. Its translation: CASSAGYEQYF.

The chain employs TRBV28 and TRBJ1-6, with 8 bases matching TRBD1. From germline, CDR1 is MDHEN and CDR2 SYDVKM. This CDR3 spans 16 amino acids. V trimming: 8 bases; J trimming: 3 bases; junction bases outside the gene matches: 9. The CDR3 DNA reads TGTGCCAGCCTAACCCCAGGACAGGGCTATAATTCACCCCTCCACTTT. This gives the protein CASLTPGQGYNSPLHF.

The chain has TRBV7-8 and TRBJ2-1; 10 bases agree with TRBD1. The junction had 6 bases not matched to a gene; V was cut back by 5 bases and J by 2 bases. Germline loops: CDR1 SGHVS, CDR2 FQNEAQ. This CDR3 has 16 amino acids. CDR3 DNA sequence: TGTGCCAGCAGCAACCGGACAGGGGGACCCTACAATGAGCAGTTCTTC. This gives the protein CASSNRTGGPYNEQFF. The variable domain in full, completed from reference TRBV7-8 and TRBJ2-1, reads GAGVSQSPRYKVAKRGQDVALRCDPISGHVSLFWYQQALGQGPEFLTYFQNEAQLDKSGLPSDRFFAERPEGSVSTLKIQRTQQEDSAVYLCASSNRTGGPYNEQFFGPGTRLTVL.